Listed here is a single TCR beta chain. Its specificity is unknown. This sample was taken from a study of follicular helper T cells after annual influenza vaccination. Study findings and constraints: Most later recoveries of Day 7 ICOS+CD38+ clones were ICOS-CD38- cTfh. ICOS+CD38+ cTfh clonality tracked population frequency, and its change tracked circulating plasmablast change. Each annual vaccination recalled recurring oligoclonal ICOS+CD38+ cTfh clonotypes.

The table came from immunoSEQ multiplex PCR; TCRdb's copy has only in-frame clones and leaves some out. The sample comprises 4,000 to 5,500 clones, about 83% of which are singletons, and approximately 1.1% rests with the top ten. Time point of the sample: 2015-2016 season, 7 days after influenza vaccination. ICOS+CD38+ and ICOS-CD38- fractions were sorted from non-naive CD4+CXCR5+PD-1+ cells. This CDR3 has 16 amino acids. Germline V CDR1 and CDR2: LGHNA, YSLEER. V shed 0 bases, J shed 4 bases, and the junction held 5 bases outside the gene matches. Sequencing was performed on CXCR5+ CD38- circulating T follicular helper cells from blood, taken 7 days after influenza vaccination. Stated subset: circulating Tfh, non-naive CD4+CXCR5+PD-1+ (ICOS+CD38+ or ICOS-CD38-). This clonotype was sampled from an adult who received the influenza vaccine. The V gene is TRBV4-3, the J gene TRBJ2-7; 11 nucleotides agree with TRBD1. This CDR3 reads CASSQEFGTGGYEQYF. The CDR3 nucleotides are TGCGCCAGCAGCCAAGAATTCGGGACAGGGGGGTACGAGCAGTACTTC.